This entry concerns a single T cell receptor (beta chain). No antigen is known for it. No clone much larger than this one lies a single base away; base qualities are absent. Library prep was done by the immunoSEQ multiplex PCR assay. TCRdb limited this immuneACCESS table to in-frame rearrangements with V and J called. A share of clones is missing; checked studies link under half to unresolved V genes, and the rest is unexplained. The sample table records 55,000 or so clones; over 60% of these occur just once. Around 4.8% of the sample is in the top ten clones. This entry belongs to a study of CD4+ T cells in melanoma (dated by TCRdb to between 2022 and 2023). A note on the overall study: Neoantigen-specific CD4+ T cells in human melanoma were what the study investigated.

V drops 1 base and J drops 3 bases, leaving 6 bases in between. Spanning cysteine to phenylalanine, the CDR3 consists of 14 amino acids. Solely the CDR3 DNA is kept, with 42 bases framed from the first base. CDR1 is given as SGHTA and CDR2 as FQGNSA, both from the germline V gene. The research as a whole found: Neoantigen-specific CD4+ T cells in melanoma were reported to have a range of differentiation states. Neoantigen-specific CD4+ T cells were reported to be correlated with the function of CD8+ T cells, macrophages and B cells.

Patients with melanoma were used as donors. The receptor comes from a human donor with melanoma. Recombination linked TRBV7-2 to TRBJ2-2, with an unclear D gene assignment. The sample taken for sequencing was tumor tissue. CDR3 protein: CASSLVKYTGELFF. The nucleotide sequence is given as TGTGCCAGCAGCTTAGTAAAGTACACCGGGGAGCTGTTTTTT.